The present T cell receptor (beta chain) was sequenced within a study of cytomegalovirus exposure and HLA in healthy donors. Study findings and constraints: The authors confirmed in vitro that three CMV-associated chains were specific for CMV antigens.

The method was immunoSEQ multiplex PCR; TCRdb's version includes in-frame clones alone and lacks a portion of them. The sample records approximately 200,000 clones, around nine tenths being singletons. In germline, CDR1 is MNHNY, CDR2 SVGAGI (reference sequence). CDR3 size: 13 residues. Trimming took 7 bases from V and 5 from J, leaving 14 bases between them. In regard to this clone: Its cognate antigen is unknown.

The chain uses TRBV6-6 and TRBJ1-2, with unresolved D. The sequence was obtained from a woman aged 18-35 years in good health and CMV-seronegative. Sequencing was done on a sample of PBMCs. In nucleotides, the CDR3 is TGTGCCAGCACCCTACAAGGAGTGTATGGCTACACCTTC. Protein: CASTLQGVYGYTF.